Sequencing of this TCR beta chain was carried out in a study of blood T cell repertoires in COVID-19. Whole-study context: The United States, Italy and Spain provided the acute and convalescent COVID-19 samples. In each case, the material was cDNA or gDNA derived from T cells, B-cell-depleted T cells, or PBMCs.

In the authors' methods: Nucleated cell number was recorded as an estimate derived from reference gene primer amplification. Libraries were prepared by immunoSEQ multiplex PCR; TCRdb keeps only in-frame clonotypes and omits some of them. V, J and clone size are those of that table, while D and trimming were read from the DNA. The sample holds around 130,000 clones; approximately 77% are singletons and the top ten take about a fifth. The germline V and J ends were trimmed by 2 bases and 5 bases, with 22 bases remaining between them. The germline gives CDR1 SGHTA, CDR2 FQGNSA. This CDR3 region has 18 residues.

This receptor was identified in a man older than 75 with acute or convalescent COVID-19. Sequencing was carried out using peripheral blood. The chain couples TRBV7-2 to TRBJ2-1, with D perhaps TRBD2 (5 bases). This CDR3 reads CASSLRVRGQLRNNEQFF. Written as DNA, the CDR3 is TGTGCCAGCAGCTTAAGGGTTCGGGGTCAACTGAGAAACAATGAGCAGTTCTTC.